A single sample is the source of the 27 T cell receptor beta chains below, sequenced in a study of T cell responses to AZD1222 COVID-19 vaccine. Clones were sequenced by immunoSEQ multiplex PCR, and TCRdb holds only the in-frame ones, with some missing. This repertoire shows 100,000 to 150,000 clones, 88% found once; its top ten account for about 4.7%. The source was peripheral blood, collected on day 0 of AZD1222 vaccination. The receptor source for this set is an adult in good health.

J is TRBJ1-6 and V is TRBV2; TRBD1 matches at 7 bases. The ends lost 8 bases at V and 9 bases at J; junction bases unmatched: 13. In germline, CDR1 is SNHLY, CDR2 FYNNEI. The CDR3 loop spans 15 amino acids. CDR3 sequence reads: CASAPGGTESSPLHF. The CDR3 DNA is TGTGCCAGCGCACCCGGGGGGACAGAGAGTTCACCCCTCCACTTT. Based on the CDR3 plus reference TRBV2 and TRBJ1-6, the full variable domain is EPEVTQTPSHQVTQMGQEVILRCVPISNHLYFYWYRQILGQKVEFLVSFYNNEISEKSEIFDDQFSVERPDGSNFTLKIRSTKLEDSAMYFCASAPGGTESSPLHFGNGTRLTVT.

A single count supports this clone. The chain carries TRBV12-3 or TRBV12-4 and TRBJ2-7, with D perhaps TRBD1 (5 bases). Trimming cost V 4 bases and J 1 base, with 8 bases left between them. The CDR3 is 13 amino acids. The chain's CDR3 is CASSSGHSYEQYF. The CDR3 DNA follows: TGTGCCAGCAGTTCCGGACATTCCTACGAGCAGTACTTC.

This clone was seen a handful of times. The chain recombines TRBV23-1 with TRBJ1-3; D is perhaps TRBD1 (5 bases). TRBV23-1 is filed as an ORF, its function uncertain. This CDR3 is 19 amino acids long. Trimming left V 0 bases short and J 0 bases short, with 18 bases between. CDR3 sequence reads: CASSQSGVDGRHSGNTIYF. For the CDR3, the DNA is TGCGCCAGCAGTCAATCGGGGGTCGACGGACGCCACTCTGGAAACACCATATATTTT.

The J gene is TRBJ1-6, the V gene TRBV11-2, with 10 bases matching TRBD1. CDR3 length: 16 amino acids. CDR1 and CDR2 (germline): SGHAT, FQNNGV. Germline trimming cut 5 bases from V and 6 bases from J; bases unmatched to any gene: 7. As DNA, the CDR3 is TGTGCCAGCAGCCGCCGCGGGACAGGGGTTAATTCACCCCTCCACTTT. Its translation is CASSRRGTGVNSPLHF.

The chain recombines TRBV19 with TRBJ2-5; 7 bases are shared with TRBD1. Germline V gene sequence: CDR1 LNHDA, CDR2 SQIVND (reference sequence). The V gene end was trimmed by 11 bases and the J gene end by 5 bases; junction bases not matched to a gene: 14. The CDR3 has 14 residues. CDR3 region: CAVGGQATAETQYF. CDR3 in DNA: TGTGCCGTAGGAGGACAGGCCACGGCGGAGACCCAGTACTTC.

The chain employs TRBV10-3 and TRBJ1-3, with a weak D call TRBD1 (6 bases). V was pared by 7 bases and J by 4 bases, with 14 bases between. The germline gives CDR1 ENHRY, CDR2 SYGVKD. The CDR3 is made up of 14 amino acids. CDR3 nucleotides: TGTGCCATCAAGGCACAGGGAGGAGGAAACACCATATATTTT. Translating gives CAIKAQGGGNTIYF.

The chain recombines TRBV12-2 with TRBJ2-7; the D call of TRBD1 is as the table states it, not checked on the DNA. TRBV12-2 is tagged as a pseudogene. CDR3 size: 11 residues. In DNA, the CDR3 is TGTGCAAGTCGCTCCCATCACGAGCAGTACTTC. Translation: CASRSHHEQYF.

The chain is built from TRBV6-5 and TRBJ2-7; the D is unclear. The CDR3 has 15 amino acids. V lost 1 base, J lost 2 bases, and 12 bases lay in between. Germline V gene lookup returns CDR1 MNHEY and CDR2 SVGAGI. The CDR3 reads CASSYLTSSTYEQYF. The CDR3 nucleotides are TGTGCCAGCAGTTACTTAACCAGCTCCACCTACGAGCAGTACTTC.

V and J are TRBV6-5 and TRBJ2-7; 7 bases align to TRBD1. This CDR3 has 14 residues. Trimming took 0 bases from V and 3 from J; bases not matched to a gene: 2. The germline gives CDR1 MNHEY, CDR2 SVGAGI. CDR3 coding DNA: TGTGCCAGCAGTTACTCCAGGGACAGCTACGAGCAGTACTTC. Translating gives CASSYSRDSYEQYF.

The rearrangement joins TRBV12-5 to TRBJ1-2, with 8 nucleotides matching TRBD1. The CDR3 is made up of 19 amino acids. The germline V gene has CDR1 LGHNT and CDR2 FRNRAP. Trimming at V came to 2 bases and at J to 3 bases, leaving 17 bases not matched to a gene. The CDR3 loop is CASGLWPSPGTGTDYGYTF. For the CDR3, the DNA is TGTGCTAGTGGTTTGTGGCCATCTCCGGGGACAGGTACCGACTATGGCTACACCTTC.

The chain recombines TRBV27 with TRBJ1-2, with D tentatively TRBD1 (5 bases). Germline-derived CDR1 and CDR2 are MNHEY and SMNVEV (reference sequence). The CDR3 loop spans 12 amino acids. The V end was cut by 8 bases, the J end by 8 bases, with 15 bases between. The CDR3 DNA reads TGTGCCAGCTTCTACAACAGGCGCGGCTACACCTTC. Translation: CASFYNRRGYTF.

The J gene is TRBJ2-7, the V gene TRBV24-1; 7 bases are shared with TRBD2. The CDR3 spans 16 residues. The trim removed 2 bases at V and 2 bases at J, leaving 8 bases unmatched. The germline CDR1 and CDR2 sequences are KGHDR and SFDVKD. The CDR3 DNA sequence: TGTGCCACCAGTGATTCCGGGGGGTCCACCCCCTACGAGCAGTACTTC. It encodes CATSDSGGSTPYEQYF.

The count of this clone is one. The chain has TRBV10-3 and TRBJ1-2; D gene unclear. Trimming cost V 1 base and J 8 bases, with 14 bases left between them. This CDR3 is built from 14 residues. The germline V gene encodes CDR1 ENHRY and CDR2 SYGVKD. The CDR3 is CAISELDLASGYTF. CDR3 sequence (DNA): TGTGCCATCAGTGAGTTGGACCTAGCCTCGGGCTACACCTTC.

V usage is TRBV5-4 and J usage is TRBJ1-2, with TRBD1 matching 9 bases. The length of the CDR3 is 14 residues. The V and J ends lost 1 base and 6 bases, in that order; junction bases with no gene match: 4. From germline, CDR1 is SGHNT and CDR2 YYREEE (reference sequence). Here the CDR3 DNA reads TGTGCCAGCAGCTTGACCGACAGGGGGGATGGCTACACCTTC. It encodes CASSLTDRGDGYTF.

The rearrangement uses TRBV2 and TRBJ2-1; D might be TRBD2 (6 bases). Germline CDR1 SNHLY, CDR2 FYNNEI. Trimming removed 1 base at V and 6 bases at J, with 10 bases between. The CDR3 extends over 14 amino acids. Here the CDR3 reads CASSEDGSANEQFF. In DNA, the CDR3 is TGTGCCAGCAGTGAAGACGGGAGCGCCAATGAGCAGTTCTTC.

This chain connects TRBV5-1 to TRBJ2-3; D is undetermined. The germline gives CDR1 SGHRS, CDR2 YFSETQ. The CDR3 spans 16 residues. V lost 4 bases and J lost 1, with 16 bases in between. The CDR3 nucleotides read TGCGCCAGCAGCGGTTACAATGGGAAAGGCACAGATACGCAGTATTTT. Translated: CASSGYNGKGTDTQYF.

The chain couples TRBV24-1 to TRBJ1-5, with TRBD1 matching over 8 bases. This CDR3 is 16 amino acids long. V was clipped by 5 bases and J by 7 bases; unmatched bases: 12. The germline gives CDR1 KGHDR, CDR2 SFDVKD. CDR3 loop: CATSGRGQGRGQPQHF. The CDR3 DNA reads as TGTGCCACCAGTGGCAGGGGGCAGGGAAGGGGCCAGCCCCAGCATTTT.

V is TRBV19 and J is TRBJ2-5, with 8 bases fitting TRBD1. V lost 2 bases, J lost 5 bases, and 10 bases stayed unmatched. The CDR3 is 16 residues long. CDR1 LNHDA and CDR2 SQIVND come from the germline V gene (reference sequence). This CDR3 is CASSIRSGGLGETQYF. DNA for the CDR3: TGTGCCAGTAGTATAAGGTCAGGGGGCTTGGGGGAGACCCAGTACTTC.

This clone was seen at least ten times. The genes are TRBV10-2 and TRBJ2-1; TRBD2 matches at 11 bases. Germline V gene lookup returns CDR1 WSHSY and CDR2 SAAADI. The CDR3 loop spans 16 amino acids. V lost 2 bases to trimming and J lost 5 bases; unmatched junction nucleotides: 5. Here the CDR3 reads CASSEMGTSGHNEQFF. The CDR3 coding sequence is TGCGCCAGCAGTGAGATGGGGACTAGCGGACACAATGAGCAGTTCTTC.

V usage is TRBV7-9 and J usage is TRBJ2-3; D is unclear. Between the trimmed V and J ends, which lost 3 bases and 6 bases, there was a span of 7 bases. The CDR3 has 12 residues. Germline V gene lookup returns CDR1 SEHNR and CDR2 FQNEAQ (reference sequence). The chain's CDR3 is CASSFDGDTQYF. The CDR3 DNA reads as TGTGCCAGCAGCTTCGACGGGGATACGCAGTATTTT.

The chain is built from TRBV5-4 and TRBJ2-3; D call uncertain. The V gene lost 3 bases and the J gene lost 4 bases, with 9 bases spanning the gap. Germline values: CDR1 SGHNT, CDR2 YYREEE (reference sequence). The CDR3 is 13 residues long. CDR3 loop: CASSSAPSDTQYF. CDR3 DNA sequence: TGTGCCAGCAGCTCGGCCCCGTCAGATACGCAGTATTTT.

The genes are TRBV2 and TRBJ2-5; a weak D match, TRBD1 (5 bases). V lost 3 bases to trimming and J lost 5 bases, with 7 bases between them. The CDR3 runs 12 residues. In germline, CDR1 is SNHLY, CDR2 FYNNEI. The CDR3 loop is CASSEQGETQYF. CDR3 in DNA: TGTGCCAGCAGTGAGCAGGGCGAGACCCAGTACTTC.

The chain is built from TRBV10-1 and TRBJ2-1, with 9 nucleotides matching TRBD2. The CDR3 has 15 residues. CDR1 and CDR2 from the germline V gene are WNHNN and SYGVQD (reference sequence). V gave up 5 bases and J gave up 5 bases; unmatched junction bases: 7. CDR3 protein: CASSPSGIPHNEQFF. The CDR3 DNA sequence: TGCGCCAGCAGTCCTAGCGGGATTCCCCACAATGAGCAGTTCTTC.

As DNA, the CDR3 is TGTGCCAGCTCACCGACAGGGGACTCTGGGGCCAACGTCCTGACTTTC. This codes for CASSPTGDSGANVLTF. The chain employs TRBV18 and TRBJ2-6, with 8 bases fitting TRBD1. The trim removed 3 bases at V and 0 bases at J, leaving 1 base unmatched. The CDR3 sequence is 16 residues long. Germline assignment: CDR1 KGHSH and CDR2 LQKENI.

The chain is built from TRBV4-3 and TRBJ2-7; 10 bases are a match to TRBD2. The CDR3 sequence is 17 residues long. Per the germline V gene, CDR1 is LGHNA and CDR2 is YSLEER. V shed 2 bases and J 3 bases; nucleotides not matched to a gene: 10. The CDR3 spells CASSQRLAGADRYEQYF. CDR3 coding DNA: TGCGCCAGCAGCCAACGGCTAGCGGGGGCCGACCGCTACGAGCAGTACTTC.

This chain uses TRBV7-9 with TRBJ2-7, with 7 bases fitting TRBD2. With V trimmed by 8 bases and J by 3 bases, 7 bases remained unmatched. The CDR3 is made up of 13 amino acids. In germline, CDR1 is SEHNR, CDR2 FQNEAQ (reference sequence). In DNA, the CDR3 is TGTGCCAGCGGACGGGGCGGGGGCTACGAGCAGTACTTC. Encoded protein: CASGRGGGYEQYF.

This rearrangement joins TRBV4-2 to TRBJ2-7; D is perhaps TRBD1 or TRBD2 (6 bases each). The V and J ends lost 4 bases and 0 bases respectively, with 13 bases between them. The CDR3 consists of 15 residues. Germline V CDR1 and CDR2: LGHNA, YNFKEQ. The CDR3 is CASSRRGTGSYEQYF. The CDR3 region has the DNA TGTGCCAGCAGCCGGAGGGGGACCGGCTCCTACGAGCAGTACTTC.